This note documents a single T cell receptor (beta chain) sequence. No antigen is known for it. Qualities for individual bases were not recorded, and no much larger clone is one base off. The data stem from a study of CD8+CD57+ T cells in acquired aplastic anemia (dated by TCRdb to between 2018 and 2020). Turning to the overall study: A mean of 3.2 ug of DNA, ranging from roughly 0.17 to 30 ug, was extracted from sorted CD4+ and CD8+ cells. CD8+CD57+ expansion was defined as a frequency above the mean frequency observed in healthy subjects.

V sheds 2 bases and J sheds 4 bases, leaving 12 bases between their ends. Reading the germline V gene (reference sequence) gives CDR1 DFQATT and CDR2 SNEGSKA. The CDR3 runs 13 residues from the cysteine to the phenylalanine. Only the CDR3 DNA stays, 39 bases, in frame from base 1. What the research found in general, with its limitations: Although roughly 30 CD8+ CDR3 sequences were shared by patients and controls, these sequences appeared highly expressed in patients and within the immunodominant clones of patients. Patients and healthy controls showed no significant difference in CD8+ Simpson's diversity (P=0.060).

Expansion of CD8+CD57+ cells had been shown by flow cytometry in the patients chosen for sequencing. Severe acquired aplastic anemia was diagnosed in all patients according to International Study of Aplastic Anemia and Agranulocytosis and Camitta criteria. No patient had received any therapy when blood was sampled. In this study, sorted CD4+ and CD8+ T cells from the blood of healthy subjects and of severe aplastic anemia patients had their TCR repertoires deep-sequenced. Patients were enrolled in the USA under clinicaltrials.gov protocols 00001620, 01623167, 00001397, 00071045, 00081523 and 00961064. Ficoll-Paque density gradient centrifugation was used to isolate peripheral blood mononuclear cells. Before DNA extraction, CD4+ and CD8+ T cells were sorted with FACS or magnetic beads. Profiling of TCR beta VDJ combinations and CDR3 sequences used genomic DNA as the template. An Illumina HiSeq 2000 was the platform used for TCR repertoire sequencing. Under the source paper's analysis protocol: TRBV/TRBJ rearrangement plots, CDR3 size and DJ length profiles, and Simpson's diversity index were used to evaluate the repertoires. The most abundant DNA sequence in the deep sequencing data was defined as the immunodominant clone. CDR3 amino acid sequences were checked for sharing between subjects and were compared against published repertoires and the VDJdb database. The public reads were quality trimmed at Q25 with fastp and then assembled into clones with MiXCR by TCRdb, keeping productive beta chains. Every CDR3 protein is listed once, alongside the most common genes and DNA of its rows. The V and J calls shown here were made by TCRdb, not taken from the authors' results. The sample table lists approximately 80,000 distinct CDR3 sequences, 70% of them with a count of one. The ten most abundant clones make up around 80% of the sample.

The sample consisted of sorted CD4+, CD8+, or CD8+CD57+ T cells (not recorded which) from PBMCs. This sequence uses TRBV20-1 and TRBJ2-7, with TRBD1 tentatively as D gene (6 bases match). This TCR derives from a human donor with aplastic anemia. CDR3 reads: CSARSRGRYEQYF. Here is the DNA: TGCAGTGCTAGAAGCAGGGGCCGTTACGAGCAGTACTTC.